This TCR beta chain was recorded in a study of T cells after yellow fever vaccination. Per germline, CDR1 SGHVS and CDR2 FNYEAQ. V lost 2 bases to trimming and J lost 5 bases, with 12 bases between them. The CDR3 sequence is 14 residues long. TCRdb analysed the 5' RACE reads with MiXCR anew, one entry per CDR3 protein. The table has hundreds of thousands of distinct CDR3 sequences, less than 9.5% seen once. The chain employs TRBV7-6 and TRBJ1-1; TRBD1 might be the D (5 bases). The sequencing here drew on PBMCs, taken about 49 days after the first yellow fever vaccination. The sequence was obtained from a man younger than 30 who received the YFV17D yellow fever vaccine. The CDR3 sequence is CASSLSPGWTEAFF. The CDR3 DNA sequence: TGTGCCAGCAGCTTATCGCCAGGGTGGACTGAAGCTTTCTTT.